The text below deals with one T cell receptor beta chain. Using immunoSEQ multiplex PCR, the repertoire was profiled, and TCRdb retains in-frame clones only, with some absent. The sample has about 82,000 clones; approximately 87% are singletons. The data were taken from a study of OX40 agonist ivuxolimab in advanced cancers. Across the whole study: Partial responses were achieved by three patients, one with hepatocellular carcinoma and two with cutaneous melanoma.

Blood samples were obtained at baseline, cycle 4 day 1, and cycle 7 day 1. Sequencing was performed on CD4+ or CD8+ T cells sorted from blood, taken in a trial of the OX40 agonist ivuxolimab. The origin of this receptor is an adult with an advanced solid tumor such as melanoma, head and neck, liver or kidney cancer.

In nucleotides, the CDR3 is TGTGCCAGCAGCTCGTCACAGGGAATCACTGAAGCTTTCTTT. Translating gives CASSSSQGITEAFF. V is TRBV13 and J is TRBJ1-1; D possibly corresponds to TRBD1 (6 bases). This CDR3 contains 14 residues. The germline gives CDR1 PRHDT, CDR2 FYEKMQ (reference sequence). V gave up 4 bases and J gave up 4 bases, with 13 bases separating them.